The T cell receptor (beta chain) described here comes from a study of identifying expanded T cells in peripheral blood. Whole-study results and caveats: Two-week clone count variance significantly increased as total template count grew. Over about two and four weeks, about 15 and 19 clones changed, versus 1.2 between replicates.

Healthy donors had no documented immune events, such as infections, while sampled. Remarks on this clone: Antigen specificity is unknown.

The CDR3 extends over 13 amino acids. Trimming stripped 3 bases from V and 3 bases from J, with 7 bases between. From germline, CDR1 is KGHSH and CDR2 LQKENI. Assay used: immunoSEQ multiplex PCR; TCRdb lists only in-frame clones, some missing. The sample yields 95,000 to 100,000 clones, 87% seen once. Sequencing used blood. This rearrangement joins TRBV18 to TRBJ2-3; unclear D gene. The source is a person aged 18-70 years in good health. The CDR3: CASSPRRTDTQYF. CDR3 coding DNA: TGTGCCAGCTCACCCCGGAGAACAGATACGCAGTATTTT. Looking up the rest from reference TRBV18 and TRBJ2-3 gives the full variable domain: NAGVMQNPRHLVRRRGQEARLRCSPMKGHSHVYWYRQLPEEGLKFMVYLQKENIIDESGMPKERFSAEFPKEGPSILRIQQVVRGDSAAYFCASSPRRTDTQYFGPGTRLTVL.